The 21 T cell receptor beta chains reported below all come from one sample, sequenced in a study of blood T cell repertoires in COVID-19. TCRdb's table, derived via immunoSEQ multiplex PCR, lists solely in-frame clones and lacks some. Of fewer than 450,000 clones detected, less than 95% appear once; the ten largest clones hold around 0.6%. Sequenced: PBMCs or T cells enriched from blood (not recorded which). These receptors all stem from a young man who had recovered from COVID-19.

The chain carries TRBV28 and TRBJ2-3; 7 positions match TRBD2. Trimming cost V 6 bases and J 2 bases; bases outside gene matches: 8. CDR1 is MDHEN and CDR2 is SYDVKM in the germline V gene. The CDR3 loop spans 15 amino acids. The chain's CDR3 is CASSQTSALTDTQYF. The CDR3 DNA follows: TGTGCCAGCAGCCAAACTAGCGCGCTCACAGATACGCAGTATTTT.

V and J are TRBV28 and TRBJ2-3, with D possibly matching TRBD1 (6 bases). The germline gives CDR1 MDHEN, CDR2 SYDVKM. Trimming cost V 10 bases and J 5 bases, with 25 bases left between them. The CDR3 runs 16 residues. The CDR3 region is CATRPPTGPREDTQYF. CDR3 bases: TGTGCCACGAGGCCTCCCACAGGGCCCAGAGAAGATACGCAGTATTTT. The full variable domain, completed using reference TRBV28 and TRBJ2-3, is DVKVTQSSRYLVKRTGEKVFLECVQDMDHENMFWYRQDPGLGLRLIYFSYDVKMKEKGDIPEGYSVSREKKERFSLILESASTNQTSMYLCATRPPTGPREDTQYFGPGTRLTVL.

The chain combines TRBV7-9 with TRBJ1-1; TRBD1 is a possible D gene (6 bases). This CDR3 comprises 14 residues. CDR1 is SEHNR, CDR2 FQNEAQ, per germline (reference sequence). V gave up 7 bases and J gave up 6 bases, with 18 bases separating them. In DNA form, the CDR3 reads TGTGCCAGCACATATAGTCAGGGGAGCTCTGAAGCTTTCTTT. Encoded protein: CASTYSQGSSEAFF. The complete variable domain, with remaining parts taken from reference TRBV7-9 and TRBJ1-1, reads DTGVSQNPRHKITKRGQNVTFRCDPISEHNRLYWYRQTLGQGPEFLTYFQNEAQLEKSRLLSDRFSAERPKGSFSTLEIQRTEQGDSAMYLCASTYSQGSSEAFFGQGTRLTVV.

The CDR3 loop reads CASSGTAGDETQYF. The CDR3 DNA sequence: TGCGCCAGCTCGGGTACGGCAGGGGACGAGACCCAGTACTTC. The rearrangement joins TRBV5-1 to TRBJ2-5; weak D call: TRBD1 (6 bases). CDR1 is SGHRS and CDR2 is YFSETQ in the germline V gene. The V gene lost 7 bases and the J gene lost 5 bases, with 18 bases spanning the gap. There are 14 residues in the CDR3.

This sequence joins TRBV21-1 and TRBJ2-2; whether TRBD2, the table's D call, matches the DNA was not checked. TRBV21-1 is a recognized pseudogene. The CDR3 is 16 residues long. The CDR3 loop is CASSKYYGRRAGELFF. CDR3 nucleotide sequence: TGTGCCAGCAGCAAATATTACGGGAGAAGGGCCGGGGAGCTGTTTTTT.

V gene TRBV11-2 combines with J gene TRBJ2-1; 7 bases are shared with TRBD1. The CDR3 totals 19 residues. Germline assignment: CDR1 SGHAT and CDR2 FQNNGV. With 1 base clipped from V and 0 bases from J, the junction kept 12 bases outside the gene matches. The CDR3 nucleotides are TGTGCCAGCAGCTTAGGGGGACAGTGGAATTCTTTCTCCTACAATGAGCAGTTCTTC. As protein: CASSLGGQWNSFSYNEQFF.

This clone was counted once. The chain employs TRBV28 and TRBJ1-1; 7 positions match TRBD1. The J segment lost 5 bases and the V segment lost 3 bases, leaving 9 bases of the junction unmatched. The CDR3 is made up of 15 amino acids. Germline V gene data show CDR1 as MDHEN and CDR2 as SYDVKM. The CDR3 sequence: CASSFLVDRWTEAFF. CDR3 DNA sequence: TGTGCCAGCAGTTTTCTAGTGGACAGGTGGACTGAAGCTTTCTTT.

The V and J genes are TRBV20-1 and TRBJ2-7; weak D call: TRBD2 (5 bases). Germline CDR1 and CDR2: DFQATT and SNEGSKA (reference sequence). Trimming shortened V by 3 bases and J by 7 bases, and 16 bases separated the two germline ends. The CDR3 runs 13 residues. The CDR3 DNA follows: TGCAGTGCTAGTCGGCCGGGTTCGGGGGAGCAGTACTTC. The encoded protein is CSASRPGSGEQYF.

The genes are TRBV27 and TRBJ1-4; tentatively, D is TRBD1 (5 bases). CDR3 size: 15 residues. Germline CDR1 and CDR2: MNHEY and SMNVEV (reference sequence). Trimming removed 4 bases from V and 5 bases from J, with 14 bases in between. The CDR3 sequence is CASSWGVGFNEKLFF. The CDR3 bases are TGTGCCAGCAGTTGGGGGGTGGGTTTCAATGAAAAACTGTTTTTT.

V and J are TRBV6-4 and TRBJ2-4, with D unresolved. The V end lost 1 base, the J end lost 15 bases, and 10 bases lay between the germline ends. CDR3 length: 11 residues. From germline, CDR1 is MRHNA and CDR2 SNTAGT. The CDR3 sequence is CASSDLSCWYF. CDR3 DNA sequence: TGTGCCAGCAGTGACTTATCCTGTTGGTACTTC.

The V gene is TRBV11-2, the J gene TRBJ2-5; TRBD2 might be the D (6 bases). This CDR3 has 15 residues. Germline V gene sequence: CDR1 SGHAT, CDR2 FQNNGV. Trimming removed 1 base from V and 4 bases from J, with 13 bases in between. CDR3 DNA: TGTGCCAGCAGCTTAGGTAGGCGGGGCGGAGAGACCCAGTACTTC. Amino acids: CASSLGRRGGETQYF.

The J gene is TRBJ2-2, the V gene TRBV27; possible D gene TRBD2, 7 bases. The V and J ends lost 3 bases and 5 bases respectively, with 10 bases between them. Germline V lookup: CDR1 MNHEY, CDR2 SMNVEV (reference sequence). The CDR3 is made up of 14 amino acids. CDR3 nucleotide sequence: TGTGCCAGCAGTTTCGGGGGGCGGACCGGGGAGCTGTTTTTT. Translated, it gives CASSFGGRTGELFF.

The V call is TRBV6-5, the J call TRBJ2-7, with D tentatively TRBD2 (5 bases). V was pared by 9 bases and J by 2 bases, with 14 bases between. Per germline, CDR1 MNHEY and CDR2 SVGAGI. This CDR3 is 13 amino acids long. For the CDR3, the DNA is TGTGCCAGGGGAGAGCTCTCTCCCTACGAGCAGTACTTC. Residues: CARGELSPYEQYF.

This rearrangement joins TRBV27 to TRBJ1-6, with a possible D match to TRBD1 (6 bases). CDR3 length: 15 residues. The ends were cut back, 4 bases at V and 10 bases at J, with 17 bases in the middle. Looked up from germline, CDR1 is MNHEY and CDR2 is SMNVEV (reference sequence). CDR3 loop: CASSYSFTGFSPLHF. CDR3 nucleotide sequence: TGTGCCAGCAGTTACTCCTTCACAGGGTTCTCACCCCTCCACTTT.

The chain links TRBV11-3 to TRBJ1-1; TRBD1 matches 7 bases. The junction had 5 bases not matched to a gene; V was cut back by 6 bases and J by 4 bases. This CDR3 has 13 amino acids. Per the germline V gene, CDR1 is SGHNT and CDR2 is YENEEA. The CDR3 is CASRDRAGTEAFF. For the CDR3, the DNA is TGTGCCAGCAGAGACAGGGCGGGCACTGAAGCTTTCTTT.

The CDR3 DNA reads TGTGCCAGCAGCCAAGATACCGGGGGACGAGAGTCTTATGGCTACACCTTC. Protein: CASSQDTGGRESYGYTF. This sequence joins TRBV14 and TRBJ1-2; possible D gene TRBD1, 5 bases. The CDR3 runs to 17 residues. V lost 0 bases to trimming and J lost 5 bases, with 19 bases between them. The germline V gene encodes CDR1 SGHDN and CDR2 FVKESK.

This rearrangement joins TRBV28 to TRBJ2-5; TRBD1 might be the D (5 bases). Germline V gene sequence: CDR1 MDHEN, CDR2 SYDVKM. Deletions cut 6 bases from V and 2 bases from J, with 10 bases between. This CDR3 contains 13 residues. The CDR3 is CASRRQTQETQYF. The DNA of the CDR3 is TGTGCCAGCAGACGACAGACACAAGAGACCCAGTACTTC.

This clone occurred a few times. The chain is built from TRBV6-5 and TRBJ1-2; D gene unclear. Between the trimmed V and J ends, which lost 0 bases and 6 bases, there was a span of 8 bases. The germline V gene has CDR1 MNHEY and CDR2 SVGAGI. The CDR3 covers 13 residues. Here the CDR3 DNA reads TGTGCCAGCAGTTACTCGATTCAGGATGGCTACACCTTC. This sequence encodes CASSYSIQDGYTF.

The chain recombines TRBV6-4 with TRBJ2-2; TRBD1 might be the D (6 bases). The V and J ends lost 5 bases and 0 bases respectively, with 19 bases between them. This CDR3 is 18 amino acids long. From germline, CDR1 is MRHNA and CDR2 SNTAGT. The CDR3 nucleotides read TGTGCCAGCAGTTCTGTCCAGGGGATAAAGGCGAACACCGGGGAGCTGTTTTTT. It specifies CASSSVQGIKANTGELFF.

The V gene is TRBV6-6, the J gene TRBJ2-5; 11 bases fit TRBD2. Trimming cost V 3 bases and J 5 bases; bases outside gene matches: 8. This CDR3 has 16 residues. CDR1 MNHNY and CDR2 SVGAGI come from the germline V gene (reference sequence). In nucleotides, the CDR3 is TGTGCCAGCAGTTATGTCGCTAGCGGGAGGAGGGAGACCCAGTACTTC. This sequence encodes CASSYVASGRRETQYF.

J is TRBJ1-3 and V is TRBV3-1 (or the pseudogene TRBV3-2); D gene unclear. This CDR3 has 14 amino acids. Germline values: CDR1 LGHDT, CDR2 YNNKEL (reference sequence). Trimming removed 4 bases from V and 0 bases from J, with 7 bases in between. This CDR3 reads CASSRRDSGNTIYF. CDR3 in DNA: TGTGCCAGCAGCCGGCGGGACTCTGGAAACACCATATATTTT.